This TCR beta chain stems from a study of blood T cell repertoires in COVID-19. Study-level information: There were acute and convalescent COVID-19 samples, and they came from the United States, Italy and Spain. T cells, B-cell-depleted T cells, or PBMCs provided the cDNA or gDNA that served as material.

In the original analysis: For nucleated cells, counts were estimated from reference gene primer amplification. Sequencing was performed with immunoSEQ multiplex PCR; in TCRdb, only in-frame clones are kept and a portion is missing. Clone size and V and J calls were adopted from that table, with D and trimming inferred from the DNA. The sample carries approximately 80,000 clones, under 80% recorded once. The CDR3 covers 16 residues. Germline assignment: CDR1 MNHNS and CDR2 SASEGT. J gave up 6 bases and V 3 bases, and 11 bases lay outside the gene matches. The sequencing input was peripheral blood. The J gene is TRBJ2-1, the V gene TRBV6-1; TRBD2 matches at 7 bases. This sequence was found in a human donor in a cohort sampled during active COVID-19. The CDR3 sequence is CASSEGLGGIFNEQFF. The CDR3 DNA sequence: TGTGCCAGCAGTGAGGGTCTGGGGGGGATATTCAATGAGCAGTTCTTC.